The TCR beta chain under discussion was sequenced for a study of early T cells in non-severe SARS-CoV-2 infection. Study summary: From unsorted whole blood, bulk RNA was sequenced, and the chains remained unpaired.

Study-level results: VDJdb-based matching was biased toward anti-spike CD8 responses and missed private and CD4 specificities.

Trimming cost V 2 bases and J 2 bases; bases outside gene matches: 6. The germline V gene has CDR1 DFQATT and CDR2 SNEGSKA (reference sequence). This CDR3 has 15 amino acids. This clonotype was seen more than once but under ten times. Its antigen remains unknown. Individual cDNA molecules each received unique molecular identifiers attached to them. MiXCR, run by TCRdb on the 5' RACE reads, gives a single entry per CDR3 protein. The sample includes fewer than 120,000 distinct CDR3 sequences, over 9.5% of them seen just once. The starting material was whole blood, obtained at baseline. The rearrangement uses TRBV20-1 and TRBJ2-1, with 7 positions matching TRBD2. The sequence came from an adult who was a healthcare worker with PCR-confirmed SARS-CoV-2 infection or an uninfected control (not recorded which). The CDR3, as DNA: TGCAGTGCTAGACGACCTAGCGGAACCTACAATGAGCAGTTCTTC. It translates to CSARRPSGTYNEQFF.